These 17 T cell receptor beta chains came from one sample sequenced in a study of T cell responses to AZD1222 COVID-19 vaccine. Measured with immunoSEQ multiplex PCR; TCRdb has only the in-frame clones, and not every one. This table holds some 140,000 clones, 90% found once. Source: peripheral blood, taken on day 0 of AZD1222 vaccination. Source of these receptors: an adult in good health.

V and J are TRBV6-5 and TRBJ1-6; the D gene is possibly TRBD1 (5 bases). Trimming pared 0 bases from V and 0 bases from J, leaving 6 bases between. CDR3 length: 16 amino acids. Germline V lookup: CDR1 MNHEY, CDR2 SVGAGI. CDR3 DNA: TGTGCCAGCAGTTACTCGAGGGGCTCCTATAATTCACCCCTCCACTTT. Translating gives CASSYSRGSYNSPLHF.

This chain links TRBV19 with TRBJ1-5, with TRBD1 as a possible D gene (5 bases). The CDR3 covers 19 residues. The V gene's germline CDR1 is LNHDA and CDR2 SQIVND (reference sequence). Trimming cost V 3 bases and J 0 bases, with 21 bases left between them. Here the CDR3 DNA reads TGTGCCAGTAGTATCGGGATCTCTCAGAGGGGAAATAGCAATCAGCCCCAGCATTTT. It is translated as CASSIGISQRGNSNQPQHF.

J is TRBJ1-1 and V is TRBV11-2; no clear D. The CDR3 has 14 amino acids. V gave up 1 base and J gave up 4 bases, with 10 bases separating them. Germline loops: CDR1 SGHAT, CDR2 FQNNGV. The CDR3 loop reads CASSLGPGITEAFF. CDR3 DNA sequence: TGTGCCAGCAGCTTAGGCCCGGGGATCACTGAAGCTTTCTTT.

The chain recombines TRBV19 with TRBJ1-4; D not certain. In germline, CDR1 is LNHDA, CDR2 SQIVND (reference sequence). Trimming took 2 bases from V and 0 from J, leaving 10 bases between them. The CDR3 consists of 16 residues. Here the CDR3 reads CASSISVTATNEKLFF. Here the CDR3 DNA reads TGTGCCAGTAGTATATCCGTCACAGCAACTAATGAAAAACTGTTTTTT.

J is TRBJ2-3 and V is TRBV5-6, with 7 bases fitting TRBD2. This CDR3 is 14 amino acids long. From germline, CDR1 is SGHDT and CDR2 YYEEEE. V dropped 0 bases and J dropped 4; count of bases not matched to a gene: 2. CDR3 in amino acids: CASSLGTSADTQYF. Written as DNA, the CDR3 is TGTGCCAGCAGCTTGGGGACTAGTGCAGATACGCAGTATTTT.

The CDR3 DNA sequence: TGCGCCAGCAGCCACCCTCCCGGGGGGGCTCCCAATAATTCACCCCTCCACTTT. Amino acids: CASSHPPGGAPNNSPLHF. The chain links TRBV4-1 to TRBJ1-6; D is possibly TRBD1 (6 bases). Germline values: CDR1 MGHRA, CDR2 YSYEKL. Trimming left V 3 bases short and J 5 bases short, with 20 bases between. The CDR3 has 18 residues.

This clone was seen only once. This chain joins TRBV19 and TRBJ1-2; D gene unclear. CDR1 is LNHDA and CDR2 is SQIVND in the germline V gene (reference sequence). The V gene lost 0 bases and the J gene lost 5 bases, with 16 bases spanning the gap. This CDR3 contains 16 residues. Written as DNA, the CDR3 is TGTGCCAGTAGTATAGATAAGGCAGGCCCGGGGTATGGCTACACCTTC. It is translated as CASSIDKAGPGYGYTF.

The V call is TRBV29-1, the J call TRBJ1-2; TRBD1 might be the D (5 bases). Germline V lookup: CDR1 SQVTM, CDR2 ANQGSEA. This CDR3 is 13 amino acids long. The CDR3 nucleotides are TGCAGTGCAGGGTTCCCAACGGACTATGGCTACACCTTC. Translated: CSAGFPTDYGYTF.

The CDR3 coding sequence is TGCGCCACCAAGGGGGAGGCCATGAACACTGAAGCTTTCTTT. Protein product: CATKGEAMNTEAFF. The chain has TRBV5-1 and TRBJ1-1; a possible D gene is TRBD1 (6 bases). V lost 9 bases, J lost 0 bases, and 15 bases lay in between. The CDR3 is made up of 14 amino acids. The V gene's germline CDR1 is SGHRS and CDR2 YFSETQ.

The chain links TRBV5-1 to TRBJ2-3; 7 positions match TRBD2. The CDR3 consists of 17 residues. Germline loops: CDR1 SGHRS, CDR2 YFSETQ. The J segment lost 4 bases and the V segment lost 1 base, leaving 12 bases of the junction unmatched. As DNA, the CDR3 is TGCGCCAGCAGCTTGTCCTGGGGAGGGACCCCACCAGATACGCAGTATTTT. It codes for CASSLSWGGTPPDTQYF.

The chain uses TRBV9 and TRBJ1-1; TRBD1 agrees at 8 bases. Germline V gives CDR1 SGDLS, CDR2 YYNGEE. The V gene end was trimmed by 3 bases and the J gene end by 7 bases; junction bases not matched to a gene: 11. This CDR3 region has 15 residues. CDR3 loop: CASSARPTGAVEAFF. The CDR3 nucleotides are TGTGCCAGCAGCGCCAGACCGACAGGGGCCGTTGAAGCTTTCTTT.

This rearrangement joins TRBV5-1 to TRBJ1-5; 8 bases are a match to TRBD1. The CDR3 has 14 amino acids. The V gene's germline CDR1 is SGHRS and CDR2 YFSETQ. The V segment lost 4 bases and the J segment 5 bases; nucleotides outside the gene matches: 5. CDR3 region: CASSASGGYQPQHF. In DNA form, the CDR3 reads TGCGCCAGCAGCGCCTCAGGGGGCTATCAGCCCCAGCATTTT.

The V call is TRBV29-1, the J call TRBJ2-7; TRBD1 matches at 7 bases. CDR1 is SQVTM, CDR2 ANQGSEA, per germline. Trimming removed 6 bases from V and 4 bases from J; junction bases left unmatched: 3. There are 11 residues in the CDR3. Here the CDR3 reads CSVTGTYEQYF. In DNA form, the CDR3 reads TGCAGCGTGACAGGGACATACGAGCAGTACTTC.

This chain links TRBV4-2 with TRBJ1-1; D gene uncertain. The V end lost 0 bases, the J end lost 5 bases, and 13 bases lay between the germline ends. Germline V gene lookup returns CDR1 LGHNA and CDR2 YNFKEQ. This CDR3 is built from 15 residues. This CDR3 is CASSQDPVGYTEAFF. The CDR3 coding sequence is TGTGCCAGCAGCCAAGATCCGGTGGGGTATACTGAAGCTTTCTTT.

This sequence joins TRBV18 and TRBJ2-5; no definite D call. Germline V gene sequence: CDR1 KGHSH, CDR2 LQKENI. The V end lost 5 bases, the J end lost 5 bases, and 9 bases lay between the germline ends. This CDR3 spans 12 amino acids. This chain's CDR3 is CASSTAGETQYF. Written as DNA, the CDR3 is TGTGCCAGCTCAACCGCCGGGGAGACCCAGTACTTC.

V usage is TRBV20-1 and J usage is TRBJ1-2, with D perhaps TRBD1 (5 bases). The length of the CDR3 is 11 residues. Per germline, CDR1 DFQATT and CDR2 SNEGSKA (reference sequence). The V gene lost 2 bases and the J gene lost 8 bases, with 9 bases spanning the gap. The CDR3 reads CSARQGQGYTF. The CDR3 DNA is TGCAGTGCTAGACAGGGTCAAGGCTACACCTTC.

A single count supports this clone. The rearrangement links TRBV19 to TRBJ2-7; 9 nucleotides agree with TRBD1. V lost 6 bases and J lost 3; bases outside the gene matches: 9. CDR3 length equals 15 residues. Germline CDR1 reads LNHDA; CDR2 reads SQIVND (reference sequence). In DNA form, the CDR3 reads TGTGCCAGTAGCCGCTCGTGGACAGGGGACTACGAGCAGTACTTC. It is translated as CASSRSWTGDYEQYF.